The 23 T cell receptor beta chains below come from one sample, sequenced in a study of T cells expressing NK-cell markers. TCRdb reanalyzed the 5' RACE reads and collapses them to one entry per CDR3 protein, without DNA. This sample's clone table lists under 500,000 distinct CDR3 sequences. Sequences were obtained from blood T cells: a sorted CD56 or NKG2C T cell subset, CD4+ or CD8+ T cells, or bulk PBMC T cells (not recorded which). These receptor sequences come from a woman aged 18 to 75 in good health.

The V call is TRBV18, the J call TRBJ2-4. Germline V lookup: CDR1 KGHSH, CDR2 LQKENI. The CDR3 has 15 amino acids. The CDR3 sequence is CASSPRGIAKNIQYF.

The chain links TRBV12-3 or TRBV12-4 to TRBJ2-5; no DNA is available, so the TRBD2 call from TCRdb remains unchecked. CDR3 size: 18 residues. CDR3 amino acids: CASSLGLAGGPFQETQYF.

This chain links TRBV20-1 with TRBJ2-7; without DNA, the TCRdb call of TRBD2 cannot be checked. Looked up from germline, CDR1 is DFQATT and CDR2 is SNEGSKA (reference sequence). CDR3 size: 13 residues. The CDR3 is CSARDLASYEQYF.

The chain is built from TRBV11-1 and TRBJ2-7. The CDR3 loop spans 18 amino acids. Germline-derived CDR1 and CDR2 are SGHAT and FQDESV (reference sequence). CDR3 in amino acids: CASSLAPTAYPSSYEQYF.

The chain combines TRBV7-2 with TRBJ2-3. Germline V lookup: CDR1 SGHTA, CDR2 FQGNSA. The CDR3 is 16 amino acids. CDR3 amino acids: CASTFSLGAGTDTQYF.

This chain connects TRBV12-3 or TRBV12-4 to TRBJ1-5; the D gene TCRdb calls, TRBD1, cannot be checked with no DNA. The CDR3 is made up of 16 amino acids. This CDR3 is CASIYSGGRSNQPQHF.

The CDR3 here is CASSPMSSGNTIYF. This chain links TRBV11-2 with TRBJ1-3. The CDR3 runs 14 residues. Germline V gene data show CDR1 as SGHAT and CDR2 as FQNNGV.

CDR3 sequence: CSATPAREGETQYF. This chain uses TRBV20-1 with TRBJ2-5; the D call of TRBD2 rests on TCRdb alone, since no DNA is present to check it. Germline V CDR1 and CDR2: DFQATT, SNEGSKA (reference sequence). The CDR3 length is 14 residues.

The gene calls are TRBV10-3 and TRBJ2-2. Germline V gene sequence: CDR1 ENHRY, CDR2 SYGVKD. The CDR3 sequence is 13 residues long. This CDR3 is CAIREPNTGELFF.

The chain is built from TRBV6-1 and TRBJ2-3. The length of the CDR3 is 14 residues. CDR1 is MNHNS and CDR2 is SASEGT in the germline V gene. CDR3: CASSTSTSTDTQYF.

The rearrangement links TRBV5-6 to TRBJ1-4; TCRdb picks TRBD1, but there is no DNA to check that call. The CDR3 loop spans 14 amino acids. Germline V gene lookup returns CDR1 SGHDT and CDR2 YYEEEE. The CDR3 region is CASSSLDRDEKLFF.

CDR3 loop: CAIGGLAGKETQYF. V is TRBV10-3 and J is TRBJ2-5; absent DNA, TCRdb's TRBD2 call cannot be checked. The CDR3 loop spans 14 amino acids. Germline assignment: CDR1 ENHRY and CDR2 SYGVKD.

The V and J genes are TRBV10-2 and TRBJ2-1; TCRdb lists TRBD1, though no DNA is available to test this call. Germline CDR1 is WSHSY and CDR2 is SAAADI. The CDR3 has 14 residues. The CDR3 sequence: CASRVGGANNEQFF.

The chain carries TRBV20-1 and TRBJ1-6. This CDR3 comprises 13 residues. Germline V gives CDR1 DFQATT, CDR2 SNEGSKA (reference sequence). The CDR3 protein is CSARDSNNSPLHF.

The CDR3 here is CASTSQSGYASGANVLTF. This chain joins TRBV27 and TRBJ2-6; absent DNA, TCRdb's TRBD2 call cannot be checked. The CDR3 runs 18 residues. Per germline, CDR1 MNHEY and CDR2 SMNVEV (reference sequence).

The CDR3: CASSQDSSGDTEAFF. The chain couples TRBV4-3 to TRBJ1-1. CDR3 size: 15 residues. Germline V gene sequence: CDR1 LGHNA, CDR2 YSLEER.

J is TRBJ1-6 and V is TRBV4-1; there is no DNA to check the TCRdb D call of TRBD1. The CDR3 is 14 residues long. CDR1 and CDR2 from the germline V gene are MGHRA and YSYEKL. This CDR3 is CASSLGQEWSPLHF.

The chain is built from TRBV20-1 and TRBJ2-2; there is no DNA to check the TCRdb D call of TRBD1. The CDR3 is made up of 14 amino acids. Germline lookup yields CDR1 DFQATT and CDR2 SNEGSKA (reference sequence). This CDR3 is CSARGCSPGEELFF.

The chain links TRBV29-1 to TRBJ1-2; the D gene TCRdb calls, TRBD1, cannot be checked with no DNA. Germline V gene sequence: CDR1 SQVTM, CDR2 ANQGSEA. The CDR3 consists of 11 residues. CDR3 region: CSAGGGNGYTF.

V gene TRBV5-6 combines with J gene TRBJ2-5. In germline, CDR1 is SGHDT, CDR2 YYEEEE. The CDR3 loop spans 14 amino acids. The CDR3: CASSRTIGWETQYF.

The chain carries TRBV12-3 or TRBV12-4 and TRBJ1-2. The CDR3 runs to 13 residues. The CDR3 sequence is CASSYEYLHGYTF.

V is TRBV12-3 or TRBV12-4 and J is TRBJ2-2; TCRdb's D gene call, TRBD2, goes unchecked for lack of DNA. The CDR3 loop spans 14 amino acids. CDR3 region: CASSFGEVAGELFF.

This rearrangement joins TRBV6-1 to TRBJ2-2; TCRdb gives TRBD2 as the D gene, but with no DNA this cannot be confirmed. The length of the CDR3 is 19 residues. CDR1 is MNHNS and CDR2 is SASEGT in the germline V gene. CDR3 sequence: CASSPGALIAGDYTGELFF.